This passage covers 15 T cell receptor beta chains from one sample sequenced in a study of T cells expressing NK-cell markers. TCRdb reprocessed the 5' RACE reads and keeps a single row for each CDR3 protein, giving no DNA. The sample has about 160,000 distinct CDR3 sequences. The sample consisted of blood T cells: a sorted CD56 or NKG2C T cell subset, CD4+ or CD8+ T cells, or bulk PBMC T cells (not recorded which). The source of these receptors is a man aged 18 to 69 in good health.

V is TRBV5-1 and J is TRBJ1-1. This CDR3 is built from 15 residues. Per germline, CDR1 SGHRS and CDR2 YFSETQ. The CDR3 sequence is CASSLAEEINTEAFF.

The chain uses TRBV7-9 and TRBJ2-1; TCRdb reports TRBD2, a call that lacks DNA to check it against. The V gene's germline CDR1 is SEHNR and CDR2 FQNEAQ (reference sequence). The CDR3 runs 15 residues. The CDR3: CASSTGLAVMDEQFF.

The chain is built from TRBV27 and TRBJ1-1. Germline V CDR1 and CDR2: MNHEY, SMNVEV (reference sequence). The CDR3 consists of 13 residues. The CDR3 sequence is CASSWGGNTEAFF.

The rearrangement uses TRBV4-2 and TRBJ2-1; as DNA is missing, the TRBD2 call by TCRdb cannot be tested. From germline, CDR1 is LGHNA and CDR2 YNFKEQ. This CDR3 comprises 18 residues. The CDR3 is CASSQDSSGGTSYNEQFF.

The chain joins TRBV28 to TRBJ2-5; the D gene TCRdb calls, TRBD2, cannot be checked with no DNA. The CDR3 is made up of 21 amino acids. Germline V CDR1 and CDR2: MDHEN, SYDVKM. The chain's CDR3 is CASSSPVARLAGGRGVETQYF.

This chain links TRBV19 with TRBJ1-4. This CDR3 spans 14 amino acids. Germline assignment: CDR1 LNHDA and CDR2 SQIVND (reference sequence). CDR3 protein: CASSTRTTNEKLFF. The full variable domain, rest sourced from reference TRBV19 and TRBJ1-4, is DGGITQSPKYLFRKEGQNVTLSCEQNLNHDAMYWYRQDPGQGLRLIYYSQIVNDFQKGDIAEGYSVSREKKESFPLTVTSAQKNPTAFYLCASSTRTTNEKLFFGSGTQLSVL.

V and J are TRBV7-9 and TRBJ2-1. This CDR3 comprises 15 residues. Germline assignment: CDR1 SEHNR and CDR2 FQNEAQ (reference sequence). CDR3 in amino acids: CASSLGFGEYNEQFF.

The CDR3 protein is CATSPRGISNQPQHF. The chain combines TRBV15 with TRBJ1-5; the TCRdb call, TRBD1, lacks DNA for checking. Germline lookup yields CDR1 LNHNV and CDR2 YYDKDF (reference sequence). The CDR3 is 15 amino acids. Looking up the rest from reference TRBV15 and TRBJ1-5 gives the full variable domain: DAMVIQNPRYQVTQFGKPVTLSCSQTLNHNVMYWYQQKSSQAPKLLFHYYDKDFNNEADTPDNFQSRRPNTSFCFLDIRSPGLGDTAMYLCATSPRGISNQPQHFGDGTRLSIL.

This CDR3 reads CASSLTVSDSNEQFF. The chain links TRBV7-6 to TRBJ2-1; the TCRdb D gene call, TRBD1, has no DNA to confirm it. Germline V CDR1 and CDR2: SGHVS, FNYEAQ. There are 15 residues in the CDR3.

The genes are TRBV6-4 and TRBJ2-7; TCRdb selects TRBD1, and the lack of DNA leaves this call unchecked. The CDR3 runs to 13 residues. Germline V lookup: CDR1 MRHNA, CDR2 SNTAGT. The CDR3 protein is CASSDSNTGRQYF.

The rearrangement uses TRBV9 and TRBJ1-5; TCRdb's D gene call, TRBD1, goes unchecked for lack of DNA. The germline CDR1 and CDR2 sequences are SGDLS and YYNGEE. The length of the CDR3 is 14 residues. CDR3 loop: CASSETGNNQPQHF. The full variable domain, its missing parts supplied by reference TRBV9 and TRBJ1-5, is DSGVTQTPKHLITATGQRVTLRCSPRSGDLSVYWYQQSLDQGLQFLIQYYNGEERAKGNILERFSAQQFPDLHSELNLSSLELGDSALYFCASSETGNNQPQHFGDGTRLSIL.

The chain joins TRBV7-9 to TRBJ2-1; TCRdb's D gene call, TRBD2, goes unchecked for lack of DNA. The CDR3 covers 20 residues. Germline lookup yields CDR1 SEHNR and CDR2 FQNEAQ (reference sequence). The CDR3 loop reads CASSPSSASREPSSYNEQFF.

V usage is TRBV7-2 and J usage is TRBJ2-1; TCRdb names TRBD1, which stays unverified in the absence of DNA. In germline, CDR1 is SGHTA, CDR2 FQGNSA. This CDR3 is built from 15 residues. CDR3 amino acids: CASSPGDSFNNEQFF.

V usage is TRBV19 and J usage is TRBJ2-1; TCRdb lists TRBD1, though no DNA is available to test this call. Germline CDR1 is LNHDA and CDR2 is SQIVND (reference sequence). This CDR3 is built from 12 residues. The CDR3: CASGQAPLEQFF. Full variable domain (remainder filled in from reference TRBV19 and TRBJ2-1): DGGITQSPKYLFRKEGQNVTLSCEQNLNHDAMYWYRQDPGQGLRLIYYSQIVNDFQKGDIAEGYSVSREKKESFPLTVTSAQKNPTAFYLCASGQAPLEQFFGPGTRLTVL.

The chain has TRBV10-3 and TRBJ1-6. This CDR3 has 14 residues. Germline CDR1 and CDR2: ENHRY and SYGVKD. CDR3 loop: CAISGHGKNSPLHF.